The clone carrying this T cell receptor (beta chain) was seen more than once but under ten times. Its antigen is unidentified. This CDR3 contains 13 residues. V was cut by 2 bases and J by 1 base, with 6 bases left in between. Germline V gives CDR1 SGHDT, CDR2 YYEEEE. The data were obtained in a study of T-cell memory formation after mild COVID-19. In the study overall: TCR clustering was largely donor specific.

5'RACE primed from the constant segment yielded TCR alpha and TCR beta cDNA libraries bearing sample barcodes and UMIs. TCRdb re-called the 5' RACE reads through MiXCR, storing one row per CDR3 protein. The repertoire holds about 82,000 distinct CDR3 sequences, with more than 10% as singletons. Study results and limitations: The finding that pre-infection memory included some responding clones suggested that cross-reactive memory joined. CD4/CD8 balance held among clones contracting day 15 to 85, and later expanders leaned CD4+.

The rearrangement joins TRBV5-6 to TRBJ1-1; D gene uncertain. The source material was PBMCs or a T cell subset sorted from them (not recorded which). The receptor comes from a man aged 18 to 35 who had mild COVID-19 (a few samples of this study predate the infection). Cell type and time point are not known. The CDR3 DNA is TGTGCCAGCAGCTTCGACACGAACACTGAAGCTTTCTTT. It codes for CASSFDTNTEAFF. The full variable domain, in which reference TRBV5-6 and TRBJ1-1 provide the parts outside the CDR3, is DAGVTQSPTHLIKTRGQQVTLRCSPKSGHDTVSWYQQALGQGPQFIFQYYEEEERQRGNFPDRFSGHQFPNYSSELNVNALLLGDSALYLCASSFDTNTEAFFGQGTRLTVV.